Following are 8 T cell receptor beta chains from one sample sequenced in a study of identical twins. TCRdb reprocessed the 5' RACE reads with MiXCR, giving one entry per CDR3 protein. The sample lists about 1.7 million distinct CDR3 sequences; roughly 35% were seen once. The sequenced sample consisted of cord blood. Receptors were obtained from a newborn girl in good health.

The chain is built from TRBV4-2 and TRBJ1-2, with a weak D call TRBD1 (6 bases). The CDR3 runs to 14 residues. Germline-derived CDR1 and CDR2 are LGHNA and YNFKEQ. Deletions cut 0 bases from V and 7 bases from J, with 12 bases between. In DNA form, the CDR3 reads TGTGCCAGCAGCCAAGATCTGAGGGGGGGTGGCTACACCTTC. This sequence encodes CASSQDLRGGGYTF.

V gene TRBV6-5 combines with J gene TRBJ2-7, with 8 bases lining up with TRBD1. With V trimmed by 9 bases and J by 2 bases, 12 bases remained unmatched. Looked up from germline, CDR1 is MNHEY and CDR2 is SVGAGI. The CDR3 extends over 15 amino acids. As DNA, the CDR3 is TGTGCCAGAGGACCCTCCGGGACAGGACCCTACGAGCAGTACTTC. This encodes CARGPSGTGPYEQYF.

In regard to this clonotype: One junction end disagrees with the germline gene, perhaps due to a read error. The genes are TRBV5-1 and TRBJ2-1, with D possibly being TRBD1 (6 bases). Judging by the DNA end, TRBJ2-7 fits better; the J call may be wrong. In germline, CDR1 is SGHRS, CDR2 YFSETQ. The CDR3 has 15 amino acids. The CDR3 nucleotides read TGTGCCAGCTCACCCACCTCAGGGGTCTACAATGAGCAGTACTTC. It is translated as CASSPTSGVYNEQYF.

The chain employs TRBV21-1 and TRBJ2-7; the table's D call TRBD1 went unverified against the DNA. TRBV21-1 has pseudogene status. There are 16 residues in the CDR3. The DNA of the CDR3 is TGTGCCAGCAGGTGGGACAGGGGGCCTTTTTATTACGAGCAGTACTTC. It is translated as CASRWDRGPFYYEQYF.

The table lists this clonotype with many counts. A read error may produce the germline difference seen at one junction end. The rearrangement uses TRBV5-1 and TRBJ1-2; TRBD1 is a possible D gene (5 bases). This CDR3 comprises 14 residues. Germline values: CDR1 SGHRS, CDR2 YFSETQ. CDR3 nucleotides: TGTGCCAGCAGTTTAGCAGGGACGGATTATGGCTACACCTTC. Its translation: CASSLAGTDYGYTF.

The V gene is TRBV3-1, the J gene TRBJ2-5, with 11 bases identical to TRBD2. Losses at the gene ends were 3 bases for V and 7 bases for J; bases not matched to a gene: 13. CDR3 length equals 17 residues. From germline, CDR1 is LGHDT and CDR2 YNNKEL (reference sequence). The CDR3 coding sequence is TGTGCCAGCAGCCATTTAGTGACTAGCGGGACTTATGGGACCCAGTACTTC. Translated: CASSHLVTSGTYGTQYF.

The chain carries TRBV5-1 and TRBJ1-4; TRBD1 might be the D (6 bases). CDR1 is SGHRS, CDR2 YFSETQ, per germline. The CDR3 is 14 amino acids. V lost 4 bases to trimming and J lost 8 bases, with 15 bases between them. CDR3 amino acids: CASSQGRGYEKLFF. As DNA, the CDR3 is TGCGCCAGCAGCCAGGGGAGGGGGTACGAAAAACTGTTTTTT. Combining the CDR3 with reference TRBV5-1 and TRBJ1-4 gives the whole variable domain KAGVTQTPRYLIKTRGQQVTLSCSPISGHRSVSWYQQTPGQGLQFLFEYFSETQRNKGNFPGRFSGRQFSNSRSEMNVSTLELGDSALYLCASSQGRGYEKLFFGSGTQLSVL.

A few counts support this clonotype. The J gene is TRBJ2-1, the V gene TRBV12-3 or TRBV12-4; tentative D call: TRBD2 (5 bases). V shed 6 bases and J shed 7 bases, with 19 bases lying between them. The CDR3 length is 15 residues. DNA for the CDR3: TGTGCCAGCAGCCCCCAGCTAGGGAGAGGAAATGAGCAGTTCTTC. It translates to CASSPQLGRGNEQFF.